This TCR beta chain was recovered during a study of T-cell reconstitution after alpha-beta-depleted transplantation in children. CDR1 and CDR2 from the germline V gene are SQVTM and ANQGSEA. This CDR3 has 13 residues. V lost 7 bases and J lost 1, with 11 bases in between. This clonotype was found many times. TCRbeta library preparation incorporated unique molecular identifiers. Via MiXCR, TCRdb re-called the PCR reads, giving one row per CDR3 protein. The sample has over 300,000 distinct CDR3 sequences; 10% are singletons. V gene TRBV29-1 combines with J gene TRBJ1-5; D uncertain. The sequence derives from a human donor who donated a stem cell graft to a child with acute lymphoblastic leukemia. This specimen was PBMCs from the stem cell graft donor, taken from the stem cell graft. The CDR3 region is CSAALGSNQPQHF. CDR3 DNA: TGCAGCGCCGCCCTAGGGAGCAATCAGCCCCAGCATTTT.